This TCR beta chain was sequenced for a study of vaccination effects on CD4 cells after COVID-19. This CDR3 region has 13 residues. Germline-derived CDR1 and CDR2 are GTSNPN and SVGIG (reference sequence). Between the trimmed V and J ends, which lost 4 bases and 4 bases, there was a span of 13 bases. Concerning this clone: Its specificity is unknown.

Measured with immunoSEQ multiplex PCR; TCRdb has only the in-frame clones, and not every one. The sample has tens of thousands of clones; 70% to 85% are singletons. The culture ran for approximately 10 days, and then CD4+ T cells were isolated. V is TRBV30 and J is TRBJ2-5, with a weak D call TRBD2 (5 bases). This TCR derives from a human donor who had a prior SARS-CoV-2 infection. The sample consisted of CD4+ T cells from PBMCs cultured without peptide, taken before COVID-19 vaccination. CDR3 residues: CAWNLGVGETQYF. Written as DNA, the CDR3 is TGTGCCTGGAATCTGGGAGTTGGAGAGACCCAGTACTTC.